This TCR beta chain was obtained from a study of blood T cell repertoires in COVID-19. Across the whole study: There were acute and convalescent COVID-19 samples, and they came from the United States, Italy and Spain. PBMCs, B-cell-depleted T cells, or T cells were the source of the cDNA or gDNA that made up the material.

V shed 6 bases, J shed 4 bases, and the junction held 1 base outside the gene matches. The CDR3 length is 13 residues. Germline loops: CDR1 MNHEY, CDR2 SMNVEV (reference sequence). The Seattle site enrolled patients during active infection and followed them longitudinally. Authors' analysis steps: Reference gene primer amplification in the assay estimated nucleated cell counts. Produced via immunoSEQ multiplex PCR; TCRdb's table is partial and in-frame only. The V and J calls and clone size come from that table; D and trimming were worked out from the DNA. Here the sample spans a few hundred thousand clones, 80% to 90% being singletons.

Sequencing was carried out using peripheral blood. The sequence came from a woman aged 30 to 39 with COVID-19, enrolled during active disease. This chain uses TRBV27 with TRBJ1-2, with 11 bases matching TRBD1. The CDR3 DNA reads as TGTGCCAGCAGGGACAGGGGGCCCTATGGCTACACCTTC. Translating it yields CASRDRGPYGYTF.